This T cell receptor beta chain was recovered during a study of response to subunit inactivated influenza vaccine. The study, taken as a whole, reports: Authors suggested each seasonal influenza vaccination recruits few new T cells.

This CDR3 contains 13 residues. Trimming cost V 6 bases and J 2 bases, with 11 bases left between them. Germline-derived CDR1 and CDR2 are MNHNY and SVGAGI (reference sequence). MiXCR was run by TCRdb on the RT-PCR reads, yielding one entry per CDR3 protein. This sample has approximately 700,000 distinct CDR3 sequences; around 14% occur once, and the top ten carry under 14%. With regard to this clonotype: Its antigen is undetermined.

This TCR derives from a middle-aged man who received an inactivated influenza vaccine. The sample consisted of PBMCs from blood, taken approximately 13 days after vaccination. V gene TRBV6-6 combines with J gene TRBJ2-7; D may match TRBD1 or TRBD2 (5 bases each). The CDR3 DNA follows: TGTGCCAGCAGCCGGGACCCAGCCTACGAGCAGTACTTC. This sequence encodes CASSRDPAYEQYF.